This TCR beta chain was identified during a study of blood T cell repertoires in COVID-19. Looking at the study overall: T cells, B-cell-depleted T cells, or PBMCs provided the cDNA or gDNA that served as material.

As originally analysed: Reference gene primer amplification in the assay estimated nucleated cell counts. Produced via immunoSEQ multiplex PCR; TCRdb's table is partial and in-frame only. D and trimming were read from the DNA, whereas the V and J calls and clone size are those reported in that table. The profile covers fewer than 350,000 clones, with roughly 87% appearing a single time and 3% to 4.5% taken by the ten largest. Material: peripheral blood. This receptor was taken from an older woman with COVID-19, enrolled during active disease.

The CDR3 DNA is TGTGCCAGCAGTTTATTCCCAGGGCTGAACACTGAAGCTTTCTTT. This codes for CASSLFPGLNTEAFF. The chain is built from TRBV28 and TRBJ1-1, with a tentative D call TRBD1 (5 bases). CDR1 is MDHEN, CDR2 SYDVKM, per germline. Trimming stripped 1 base from V and 0 bases from J, with 9 bases between. The CDR3 loop spans 15 amino acids.